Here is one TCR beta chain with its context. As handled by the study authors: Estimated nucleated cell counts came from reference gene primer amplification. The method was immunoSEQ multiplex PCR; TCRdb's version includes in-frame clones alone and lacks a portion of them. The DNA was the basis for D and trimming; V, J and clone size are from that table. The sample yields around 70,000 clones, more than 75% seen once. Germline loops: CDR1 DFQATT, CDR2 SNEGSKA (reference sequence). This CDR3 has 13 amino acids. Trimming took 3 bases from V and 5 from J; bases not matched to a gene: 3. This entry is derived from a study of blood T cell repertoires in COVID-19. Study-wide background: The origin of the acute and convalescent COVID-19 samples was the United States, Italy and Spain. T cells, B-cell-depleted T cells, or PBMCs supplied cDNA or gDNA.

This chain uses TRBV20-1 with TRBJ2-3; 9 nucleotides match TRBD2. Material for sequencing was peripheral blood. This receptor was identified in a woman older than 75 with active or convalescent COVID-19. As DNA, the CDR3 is TGCAGTGCTAGTCGCGGGGGGGTAGATACGCAGTATTTT. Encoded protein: CSASRGGVDTQYF.